Listed below are T cell receptor beta chains from one sample, sequenced in a study of blood T cell repertoires in COVID-19. Only in-frame clones appear in the TCRdb table, and some are missing; sequencing was by immunoSEQ multiplex PCR. The sample holds some 240,000 clones; roughly 90% are singletons and the top ten take around 6.9%. The sequenced sample was peripheral blood. These receptors all stem from a man aged 55-75 years who had recovered from COVID-19. Both conserved end residues are part of each CDR3. Fields, in order: V gene, J gene, clone size, D gene, CDR3 protein, CDR3 DNA. A D gene is named only where the DNA matches it firmly. Size is omitted from some rows. Given values are once, few, many or a class for expanded clones.

TRBV6-1,TRBJ2-1,-,TRBD1,CASSEIQGAYNEQFF,TGTGCCAGCAGTGAAATACAGGGGGCCTACAATGAGCAGTTCTTC
TRBV27,TRBJ2-7,-,-,CASSPAGFTYEQYF,TGTGCCAGCAGTCCGGCCGGGTTTACCTACGAGCAGTACTTC
TRBV5-1,TRBJ2-2,-,-,CASSLDYNTGELFF,TGCGCCAGCAGCTTGGACTATAACACCGGGGAGCTGTTTTTT
TRBV5-1,TRBJ2-3,-,-,CASSYSRPGTDTQYF,TGCGCCAGCAGCTATTCTCGTCCGGGGACAGATACGCAGTATTTT
TRBV5-8,TRBJ2-5,-,-,CASSLDADRGTQYF,TGTGCCAGCAGCTTGGATGCAGACCGAGGGACCCAGTACTTC
TRBV21-1,TRBJ1-1,few,-,CASSKGWTGENTEAFF,TGTGCCAGCAGCAAAGGTTGGACAGGAGAAAACACTGAAGCTTTCTTT
TRBV6-4,TRBJ2-3,-,TRBD2,CASSVSGGVTDTQYF,TGTGCCAGCAGTGTTAGCGGGGGGGTCACAGATACGCAGTATTTT
TRBV19,TRBJ2-1,-,TRBD2,CASSTLGGLAGENEQFF,TGTGCCAGTAGTACCCTCGGGGGACTAGCGGGAGAAAACGAGCAGTTCTTC
TRBV4-1,TRBJ2-1,-,TRBD2,CASSQDKRGGLNEQFF,TGCGCCAGCAGCCAAGATAAGCGGGGGGGCCTGAATGAGCAGTTCTTC
TRBV19,TRBJ1-2,-,TRBD1,CASTPRDRGSINYGYTF,TGTGCCAGTACCCCCCGGGACAGGGGGTCAATTAACTATGGCTACACCTTC
TRBV5-5,TRBJ2-2,-,TRBD1,CASSLGQGGTGELFF,TGTGCCAGCAGCTTGGGACAGGGGGGCACCGGGGAGCTGTTTTTT
TRBV5-6,TRBJ1-2,-,-,CASSLQGFYLRYTF,TGTGCCAGCAGCTTGCAGGGATTCTATTTGCGCTACACCTTC
TRBV6-5,TRBJ1-1,few,-,CASSYSGGKGPTEAFF,TGTGCCAGCAGTTACTCGGGGGGGAAGGGCCCCACTGAAGCTTTCTTT
TRBV7-3,TRBJ2-5,-,-,CASSQRSRSIQETQYF,TGTGCCAGCAGCCAACGTTCCAGGTCCATACAAGAGACCCAGTACTTC
TRBV30,TRBJ1-2,-,-,CAWSITVTYGYTF,TGTGCCTGGAGTATCACAGTGACCTATGGCTACACCTTC
TRBV6-5,TRBJ2-5,-,TRBD2,CASSYSQRGSQETQYF,TGTGCCAGCAGTTACTCCCAGCGGGGGTCTCAAGAGACCCAGTACTTC
TRBV6-5,TRBJ1-1,once,TRBD1,CASRAGTANTEAFF,TGTGCCAGCAGGGCCGGGACAGCGAACACTGAAGCTTTCTTT
TRBV10-3,TRBJ2-3,-,TRBD2,CAISALAGGTDTQYF,TGTGCCATCAGTGCTCTAGCGGGAGGGACAGATACGCAGTATTTT
TRBV19,TRBJ1-2,-,-,CASSLGQSYGYTF,TGTGCCAGTAGCCTCGGACAGAGTTATGGCTACACCTTC
TRBV6-5,TRBJ1-4,-,TRBD1,CASSPRDRGDEKLFF,TGTGCCAGCAGTCCCCGGGACAGGGGCGATGAAAAACTGTTTTTT
TRBV7-2,TRBJ2-1,once,-,CASSSGWFGEQFF,TGTGCCAGCAGCTCGGGGTGGTTCGGAGAGCAGTTCTTC
TRBV3-1/TRBV3-2,TRBJ1-5,-,-,CASSLGNQPQHF,TGTGCCAGCAGCCTCGGTAATCAGCCCCAGCATTTT
TRBV6-4,TRBJ2-3,-,-,CASSRGGTDTQYF,TGTGCCAGCAGCAGGGGGGGCACAGATACGCAGTATTTT
TRBV12-3/TRBV12-4,TRBJ1-6,once,TRBD1,CASSRGQGTPLHF,TGTGCCAGCAGCCGGGGACAGGGGACGCCCCTCCACTTT
TRBV5-1,TRBJ1-2,-,TRBD1,CASSSGQGQSYTF,TGCGCCAGCAGCTCCGGACAGGGCCAAAGCTACACCTTC
TRBV7-9,TRBJ2-7,-,-,CASSLGGPGNEQYF,TGTGCCAGCAGCTTAGGGGGCCCGGGCAACGAGCAGTACTTC
TRBV5-5,TRBJ1-3,-,-,CASSLTDLSGNTIYF,TGTGCCAGCAGCCTGACAGACCTCTCTGGAAACACCATATATTTT
TRBV3-1/TRBV3-2,TRBJ2-5,-,TRBD1,CASSQAPGTVTQETQYF,TGTGCCAGCAGCCAAGCACCCGGGACAGTGACCCAAGAGACCCAGTACTTC
TRBV7-3,TRBJ2-3,-,TRBD2,CASSLGTSGSTDTQYF,TGTGCCAGCAGCTTAGGTACTAGCGGGAGCACAGATACGCAGTATTTT
TRBV11-2,TRBJ2-5,-,TRBD2,CASSRSGGAGETQYF,TGTGCCAGCAGCAGGAGCGGGGGGGCCGGAGAGACCCAGTACTTC
TRBV6-2/TRBV6-3,TRBJ2-5,once,-,CASSYALQGSRETQYF,TGTGCCAGCAGTTACGCCCTACAGGGATCGAGAGAGACCCAGTACTTC
TRBV12-5,TRBJ1-2,-,-,CASGLDSHGFSSDYGYTF,TGTGCTAGTGGTTTGGATTCCCATGGGTTTTCTAGCGACTATGGCTACACCTTC
TRBV2,TRBJ1-2,-,-,CASTMDGISYTF,TGTGCCAGCACCATGGACGGGATTAGCTACACCTTC
TRBV19,TRBJ2-7,-,-,CASSPLSAGVGEQYF,TGTGCCAGTAGCCCCCTTTCCGCAGGGGTCGGTGAGCAGTACTTC
TRBV5-4,TRBJ1-2,-,-,CASSSRTEGTYGYTF,TGTGCCAGCAGCTCCAGGACAGAGGGGACCTATGGCTACACCTTC
TRBV7-2,TRBJ2-7,many,-,CASSPNGSSGSLYF,TGTGCCAGCAGCCCTAATGGGTCCAGCGGATCTTTGTACTTC
TRBV5-1,TRBJ1-1,-,-,CASSPGGVVVGEAFF,TGCGCCAGCAGCCCCGGCGGGGTAGTGGTTGGTGAAGCTTTCTTT
TRBV6-5,TRBJ1-6,-,TRBD1,CASSYSKGRGHSPLHF,TGTGCCAGCAGTTACTCGAAGGGCAGGGGGCATTCACCCCTCCACTTT
TRBV6-5,TRBJ1-5,-,TRBD1,CASSPGGHQPQHF,TGTGCCAGCAGCCCAGGGGGCCATCAGCCCCAGCATTTT
TRBV4-1,TRBJ1-3,-,TRBD1,CASSSPGGTALGDTIYF,TGCGCCAGCAGCTCCCCGGGAGGGACAGCGCTTGGGGACACCATATATTTT